A single TCR beta chain is shown here with its context. TCRdb's table, derived via immunoSEQ multiplex PCR, lists solely in-frame clones and lacks some. The table shows about 210,000 clones, with approximately 82% occurring only once. The entry originates in a study of blood T cell repertoires in COVID-19. Study at large: The samples span acute and convalescent COVID-19 from the United States, Italy and Spain.

This clonotype originated in a woman aged 50 to 65 with acute or convalescent COVID-19. Sequencing used peripheral blood.

The DNA for the CDR3 is TGTGCCAGCAGCCCCGGACATCTCGGGGAGCTGTTTTTT. This gives the protein CASSPGHLGELFF. This chain joins TRBV3-1 (or the pseudogene TRBV3-2) and TRBJ2-2, with D possibly TRBD1 on 5 matching bases. With 4 bases removed from V and 7 bases from J, the gap between germline ends came to 10 bases. This CDR3 has 13 residues. CDR1 is LGHDT and CDR2 is YNNKEL in the germline V gene (reference sequence).